This passage covers 17 T cell receptor beta chains from one sample sequenced in a study of blood T cell repertoires in COVID-19. Profiling relied on immunoSEQ multiplex PCR, and the TCRdb table lists in-frame clones only, not all of them. The sample has around 78,000 clones, about 88% seen once. Sequenced: peripheral blood. Source of these receptors: a human donor in a cohort sampled during active COVID-19.

The CDR3 loop is CASRTGTGSYEQYF. The DNA for the CDR3 is TGTGCCAGCAGAACCGGGACAGGGTCCTACGAGCAGTACTTC. V is TRBV2 and J is TRBJ2-7; the match to TRBD1 covers 9 bases. The germline CDR1 and CDR2 sequences are SNHLY and FYNNEI. This CDR3 is 14 amino acids long. With V trimmed by 6 bases and J by 1 base, 4 bases remained unmatched.

The rearrangement joins TRBV2 to TRBJ2-5; the D is unclear. Germline CDR1 is SNHLY and CDR2 is FYNNEI. This CDR3 is 12 amino acids long. With 10 bases removed from V and 5 bases from J, the gap between germline ends came to 14 bases. CDR3 bases: TGTGCCACATCATACGCGAGGGAGACCCAGTACTTC. This codes for CATSYARETQYF.

This clone was counted between two and nine times. The V gene is TRBV18, the J gene TRBJ1-1; D unclear. Trimming pared 4 bases from V and 7 bases from J, leaving 13 bases between. This CDR3 spans 13 amino acids. Germline V CDR1 and CDR2: KGHSH, LQKENI. The CDR3 here is CASSQTRVLEAFF. The CDR3 DNA sequence: TGTGCCAGCTCACAGACTCGAGTCCTTGAAGCTTTCTTT.

This rearrangement joins TRBV5-6 to TRBJ2-3, with D hard to call. Deletions cut 4 bases from V and 2 bases from J, with 14 bases between. The CDR3 has 15 residues. From germline, CDR1 is SGHDT and CDR2 YYEEEE. CDR3 in amino acids: CASSKTPRPTDTQYF. The CDR3 region has the DNA TGTGCCAGCAGCAAGACTCCGCGGCCCACAGATACGCAGTATTTT.

The gene calls are TRBV4-3 and TRBJ2-7, with a possible D match to TRBD1 (5 bases). This CDR3 is built from 14 residues. Trimming shortened V by 0 bases and J by 2 bases, and 8 bases separated the two germline ends. The germline V gene encodes CDR1 LGHNA and CDR2 YSLEER. The CDR3 spells CASSQDQGTYEQYF. The CDR3 nucleotides are TGCGCCAGCAGCCAAGATCAGGGCACCTACGAGCAGTACTTC.

This chain joins TRBV18 and TRBJ2-7; 9 nucleotides line up with TRBD1. Germline trimming cut 4 bases from V and 4 bases from J; bases unmatched to any gene: 8. Germline V lookup: CDR1 KGHSH, CDR2 LQKENI. This CDR3 is 15 amino acids long. The CDR3 DNA reads as TGTGCCAGCTCACTGGACAGGGGCCTCGAATACGAGCAGTACTTC. Protein product: CASSLDRGLEYEQYF.

The genes are TRBV5-1 and TRBJ2-3; 10 positions agree with TRBD1. Germline V gives CDR1 SGHRS, CDR2 YFSETQ. This CDR3 has 22 residues. Trimming took 3 bases from V and 0 from J; bases not matched to a gene: 22. The CDR3 DNA is TGCGCCAGCAGCTCTCGTCGCTGGCAAGGGACAGGGGCGAGACCTAGCACAGATACGCAGTATTTT. Amino acid sequence: CASSSRRWQGTGARPSTDTQYF. The full variable domain, rest sourced from reference TRBV5-1 and TRBJ2-3, is KAGVTQTPRYLIKTRGQQVTLSCSPISGHRSVSWYQQTPGQGLQFLFEYFSETQRNKGNFPGRFSGRQFSNSRSEMNVSTLELGDSALYLCASSSRRWQGTGARPSTDTQYFGPGTRLTVL.

V usage is TRBV7-9 and J usage is TRBJ1-3; D might be TRBD1 (6 bases). Per germline, CDR1 SEHNR and CDR2 FQNEAQ (reference sequence). This CDR3 comprises 14 residues. Trimming pared 9 bases from V and 0 bases from J, leaving 12 bases between. Here the CDR3 DNA reads TGTGCCAGTAGACAGGAAAGCTCTGGAAACACCATATATTTT. This gives the protein CASRQESSGNTIYF.

The chain is built from TRBV5-5 and TRBJ1-2; 8 bases match TRBD1. V lost 4 bases to trimming and J lost 6 bases; unmatched junction nucleotides: 14. Germline values: CDR1 SGHKS, CDR2 YYEKEE (reference sequence). This CDR3 region has 16 residues. The CDR3 region is CASSRAWTGQTNGYTF. As DNA, the CDR3 is TGTGCCAGCAGCCGAGCGTGGACAGGGCAAACGAATGGCTACACCTTC.

This chain links TRBV6-6 with TRBJ2-2; D possibly corresponds to TRBD1 (5 bases). Germline-derived CDR1 and CDR2 are MNHNY and SVGAGI (reference sequence). The CDR3 is made up of 15 amino acids. V shed 2 bases and J shed 3 bases, with 10 bases lying between them. The CDR3, as DNA: TGTGCCAGCAGTTACGCCGCAGGGTACACCGGGGAGCTGTTTTTT. Translation: CASSYAAGYTGELFF.

The chain couples TRBV18 to TRBJ2-3; D uncertain. The CDR3 spans 14 residues. V lost 3 bases and J 3 bases, leaving 10 bases between the germline ends. The germline V gene has CDR1 KGHSH and CDR2 LQKENI. As DNA, the CDR3 is TGTGCCAGCTCACCCCCTGGCCCTACAGATACGCAGTATTTT. Its protein product is CASSPPGPTDTQYF.

A single count supports this clone. The chain links TRBV19 to TRBJ2-3, with unresolved D. This CDR3 has 16 amino acids. V was clipped by 1 base and J by 2 bases, with 13 bases between them. The germline V gene encodes CDR1 LNHDA and CDR2 SQIVND (reference sequence). CDR3 sequence: CASSIVSGSITDTQYF. The CDR3 coding sequence is TGTGCCAGTAGTATAGTTTCGGGTAGTATCACAGATACGCAGTATTTT.

V is TRBV2 and J is TRBJ1-6, with 7 bases matching TRBD1. Germline V gene lookup returns CDR1 SNHLY and CDR2 FYNNEI. The CDR3 covers 13 residues. CDR3 protein: CAKGAGGASPLHF. Written as DNA, the CDR3 is TGTGCTAAAGGGGCAGGGGGTGCTTCACCCCTCCACTTT.

The table lists this clone with a few counts. The CDR3 DNA is TGTGCCAGCAGGGGCAGGGATTCACCCCTCCACTTT. Amino acids: CASRGRDSPLHF. The chain uses TRBV11-2 and TRBJ1-6; D is possibly TRBD1 (5 bases). CDR1 is SGHAT, CDR2 FQNNGV, per germline. Trimming removed 6 bases from V and 8 bases from J, with 8 bases in between. This CDR3 has 12 residues.

CDR3 loop: CASTPTSGRAAEQYF. For the CDR3, the DNA is TGTGCCAGCACCCCAACTAGCGGGAGGGCCGCCGAGCAGTACTTC. The chain uses TRBV2 and TRBJ2-7, with 13 bases matching TRBD2. The CDR3 consists of 15 residues. With 7 bases clipped from V and 6 bases from J, the junction kept 9 bases outside the gene matches. In germline, CDR1 is SNHLY, CDR2 FYNNEI.

The chain has TRBV3-1 (or the pseudogene TRBV3-2) and TRBJ2-4; 9 nucleotides match TRBD2. Unmatched junction bases numbered 26, after V lost 2 bases and J lost 3 bases. Germline values: CDR1 LGHDT, CDR2 YNNKEL (reference sequence). The CDR3 contains 23 residues. The DNA for the CDR3 is TGTGCCAGCAGCCAAAAGGGGGCTGGGGTACCGATTAGCGGGAGCGATGTCAAAAACATTCAGTACTTC. It translates to CASSQKGAGVPISGSDVKNIQYF.

The chain has TRBV5-5 and TRBJ2-4; D remains ambiguous. Germline CDR1 reads SGHKS; CDR2 reads YYEKEE (reference sequence). V lost 1 base, J lost 1 base, and 6 bases lay in between. CDR3 size: 14 residues. The CDR3 reads CASSLIQAKNIQYF. The CDR3 DNA is TGTGCCAGCAGCTTGATACAGGCCAAAAACATTCAGTACTTC.